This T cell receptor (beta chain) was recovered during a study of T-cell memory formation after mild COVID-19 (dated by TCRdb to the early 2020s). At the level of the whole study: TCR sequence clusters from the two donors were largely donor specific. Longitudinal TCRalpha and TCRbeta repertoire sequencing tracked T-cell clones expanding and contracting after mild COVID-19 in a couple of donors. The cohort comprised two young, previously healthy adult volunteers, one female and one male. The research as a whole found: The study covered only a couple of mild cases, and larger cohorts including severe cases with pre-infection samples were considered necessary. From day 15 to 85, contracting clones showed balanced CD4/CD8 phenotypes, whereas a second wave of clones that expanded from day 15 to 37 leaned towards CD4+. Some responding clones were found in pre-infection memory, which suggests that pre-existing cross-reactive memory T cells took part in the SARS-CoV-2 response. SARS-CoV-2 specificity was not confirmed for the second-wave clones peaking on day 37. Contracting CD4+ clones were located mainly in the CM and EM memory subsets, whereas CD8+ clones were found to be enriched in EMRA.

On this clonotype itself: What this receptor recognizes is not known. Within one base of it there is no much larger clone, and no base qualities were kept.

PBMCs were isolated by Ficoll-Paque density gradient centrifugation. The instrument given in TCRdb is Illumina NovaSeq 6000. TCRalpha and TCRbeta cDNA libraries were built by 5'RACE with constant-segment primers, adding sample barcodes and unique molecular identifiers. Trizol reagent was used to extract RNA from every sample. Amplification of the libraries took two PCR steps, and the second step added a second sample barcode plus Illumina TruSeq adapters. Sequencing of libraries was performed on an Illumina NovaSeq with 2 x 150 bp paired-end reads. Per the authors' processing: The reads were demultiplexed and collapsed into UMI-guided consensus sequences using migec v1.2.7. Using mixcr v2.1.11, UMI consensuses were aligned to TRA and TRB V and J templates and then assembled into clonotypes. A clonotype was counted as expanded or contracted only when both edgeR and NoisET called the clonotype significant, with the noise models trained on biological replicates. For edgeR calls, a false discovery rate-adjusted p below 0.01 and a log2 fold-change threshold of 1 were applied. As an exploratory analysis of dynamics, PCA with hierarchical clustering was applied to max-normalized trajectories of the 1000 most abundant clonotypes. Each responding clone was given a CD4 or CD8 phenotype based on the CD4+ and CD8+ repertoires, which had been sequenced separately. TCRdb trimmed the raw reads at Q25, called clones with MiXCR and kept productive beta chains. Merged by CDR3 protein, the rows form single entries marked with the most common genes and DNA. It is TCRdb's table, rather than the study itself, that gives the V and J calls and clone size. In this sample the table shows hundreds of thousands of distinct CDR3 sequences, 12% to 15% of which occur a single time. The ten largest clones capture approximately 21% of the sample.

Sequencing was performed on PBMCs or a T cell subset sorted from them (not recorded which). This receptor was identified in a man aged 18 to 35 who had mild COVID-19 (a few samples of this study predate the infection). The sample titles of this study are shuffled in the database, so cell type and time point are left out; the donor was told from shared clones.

This receptor has the CDR3 CASSGRDLPGNTIYF. DNA sequence: TGTGCCAGCAGTGGCAGGGATCTGCCTGGAAACACCATATATTTT. This receptor chain uses TRBV6-5 and TRBJ1-3; TRBD1 is possibly the D segment (5 matching bases). The germline V gene specifies MNHEY as CDR1 and SVGAGI as CDR2. The CDR3 contains 15 residues, cysteine and phenylalanine counted. The entry retains the CDR3 DNA only, 45 bases that are in frame from base 1. V is cut by 5 bases and J by 2 bases, and the space between the germline ends is 13 bases.